Listed below are T cell receptor beta chains from one sample, sequenced in a study of CD8 T cells in Susac syndrome. One entry per CDR3 protein results from TCRdb running MiXCR on the immunoSEQ multiplex PCR reads. The sample consists of roughly 44,000 distinct CDR3 sequences, more than 85% of them appearing once. Sequencing was carried out using CD8+ T cells from PBMCs. All receptors come from a human donor in good health. The CDR3 runs from the conserved cysteine through the conserved F or W. A D gene is named only where the DNA matches it firmly. Clone size appears in some rows only: once, few, many, or a class for an expanded clone.

D gene	V gene	J gene	clone size	CDR3 length	CDR3 protein	CDR3 DNA
.	TRBV1	TRBJ2-3	.	11	CTSSQGLTQYF	TGCACCAGCAGCCAAGGGTTAACGCAGTATTTT
.	TRBV14	TRBJ2-7	.	13	CASSLREAYEQYF	TGTGCCAGCAGCCTCAGGGAAGCCTACGAGCAGTACTTC
TRBD1	TRBV29-1	TRBJ1-2	once	13	CSVVRQGSYGYTF	TGCAGCGTTGTCCGACAGGGCTCCTATGGCTACACCTTC
TRBD2	TRBV11-1	TRBJ2-3	once	15	CASSSLAGDTDTQYF	TGTGCCAGCAGCTCTTTAGCGGGGGACACAGATACGCAGTATTTT
.	TRBV30	TRBJ2-2	.	13	CAWNLFTGRELFF	TGTGCCTGGAATCTCTTTACAGGCCGGGAGCTGTTTTTT
TRBD1	TRBV7-9	TRBJ1-1	.	14	CASSTTGGGTEAFF	TGTGCCAGCAGCACCACAGGGGGCGGCACTGAAGCTTTCTTT
TRBD1	TRBV19	TRBJ2-1	.	15	CASSIYTGTGNEQFF	TGTGCCAGTAGTATATATACCGGGACAGGGAATGAGCAGTTCTTC
.	TRBV7-8	TRBJ2-3	.	15	CASSPIRGSGDTQYF	TGTGCCAGCAGCCCCATTCGGGGTAGCGGAGATACGCAGTATTTT
.	TRBV15	TRBJ2-1	.	13	CATLDRSYNEQFF	TGTGCCACCCTGGACCGATCCTACAATGAGCAGTTCTTC
.	TRBV27	TRBJ1-5	.	13	CASSLTLNQPQHF	TGTGCCAGCAGTTTAACACTCAATCAGCCCCAGCATTTT
.	TRBV9	TRBJ2-1	.	14	CASRGTGLYNEQFF	TGTGCCAGCAGGGGGACTGGTCTATACAATGAGCAGTTCTTC
.	TRBV14	TRBJ2-7	once	15	CASSQDQGTFYEQYF	TGTGCCAGCAGCCAAGATCAGGGGACCTTCTACGAGCAGTACTTC
TRBD2	TRBV7-6	TRBJ2-7	.	16	CASSYGLAGETYEQYF	TGTGCCAGCAGCTACGGACTAGCGGGGGAGACCTACGAGCAGTACTTC
.	TRBV7-2	TRBJ2-3	.	16	CASSLGSKTSTDTQYF	TGTGCCAGCAGCTTAGGTAGCAAGACTAGCACAGATACGCAGTATTTT
.	TRBV6-1	TRBJ2-1	.	14	CASSEAPGANEQFF	TGTGCCAGCAGTGAAGCGCCCGGGGCCAATGAGCAGTTCTTC
TRBD1	TRBV2	TRBJ2-7	.	13	CARTRQGSYEQYF	TGTGCCAGGACAAGACAGGGCTCCTACGAGCAGTACTTC
.	TRBV28	TRBJ2-3	.	14	CASSWGVGEETQYF	TGTGCCAGCAGTTGGGGTGTCGGGGAAGAAACGCAGTATTTT
.	TRBV12-3/TRBV12-4	TRBJ2-3	.	13	CASSSLSTDTQYF	TGTGCCAGCAGTTCCCTGAGCACAGATACGCAGTATTTT
.	TRBV6-5	TRBJ2-1	.	13	CASSRAAVGEQFF	TGTGCCAGCAGTCGAGCCGCCGTCGGGGAGCAGTTCTTC
.	TRBV6-5	TRBJ2-7	once	15	CASSYSEGMAYEQYF	TGTGCCAGCAGTTACTCGGAGGGGATGGCCTACGAGCAGTACTTC
.	TRBV5-6	TRBJ2-7	.	11	CASSLGREQYF	TGTGCCAGCAGCTTGGGGAGAGAGCAGTACTTC
.	TRBV20-1	TRBJ2-3	.	14	CSASRSEATDTQYF	TGCAGTGCTAGTAGATCGGAGGCCACAGATACGCAGTATTTT
.	TRBV19	TRBJ2-2	few	15	CASSSPGRDSGELFF	TGTGCCAGTAGTTCCCCCGGACGGGATTCCGGGGAGCTGTTTTTT
.	TRBV4-1	TRBJ2-7	.	16	CASSQGGPAPVYEQYF	TGCGCCAGCAGCCAAGGGGGTCCAGCGCCGGTCTACGAGCAGTACTTC
TRBD2	TRBV6-6	TRBJ2-1	once	16	CASRATSGRAYNEQFF	TGTGCCAGCAGGGCAACTAGCGGGAGGGCCTACAATGAGCAGTTCTTC
TRBD1	TRBV29-1	TRBJ2-7	.	13	CSASGTGTYEQYF	TGCAGCGCATCTGGGACAGGGACCTACGAGCAGTACTTC
TRBD1	TRBV6-6	TRBJ1-4	.	14	CASTLQGATEKLFF	TGTGCCAGCACCCTACAGGGGGCTACTGAAAAACTGTTTTTT
.	TRBV7-6	TRBJ2-7	.	13	CASSFGRGYEQYF	TGTGCCAGCAGCTTCGGACGTGGATACGAGCAGTACTTC
.	TRBV7-2	TRBJ2-1	.	12	CASSFLVNEQFF	TGTGCCAGCAGCTTCTTAGTGAATGAGCAGTTCTTC
TRBD2	TRBV14	TRBJ2-5	.	14	CASSPNQAGGSQYF	TGTGCCAGCAGCCCCAACCAAGCGGGAGGGAGCCAGTACTTC
TRBD1	TRBV28	TRBJ2-7	.	17	CASSPTPGTGGSYEQYF	TGTGCCAGCAGTCCCACCCCCGGGACAGGGGGATCTTACGAGCAGTACTTC
.	TRBV20-1	TRBJ2-7	.	17	CSARDLGKTVYSYEQYF	TGCAGTGCTAGAGATCTGGGAAAGACGGTATATTCCTACGAGCAGTACTTC
TRBD1	TRBV25-1	TRBJ1-5	.	13	CASGPTGSQPQHF	TGTGCCAGCGGCCCGACAGGGAGCCAGCCCCAGCATTTT
.	TRBV5-6	TRBJ2-5	few	13	CASSLAGGETQYF	TGTGCCAGCAGCTTGGCAGGTGGGGAGACCCAGTACTTC
.	TRBV5-1	TRBJ2-6	few	13	CASSLEGANVLTF	TGCGCCAGCAGCTTGGAAGGGGCCAACGTCCTGACTTTC
TRBD1	TRBV2	TRBJ1-3	.	15	CASSDRGRTGNTIYF	TGTGCCAGCAGCGACAGGGGGAGGACTGGAAACACCATATATTTT
.	TRBV7-9	TRBJ1-5	.	14	CASSLEGARQPQHF	TGTGCCAGCAGCTTAGAAGGGGCCAGGCAGCCCCAGCATTTT
.	TRBV4-1	TRBJ2-7	once	14	CASSQYSASYEQYF	TGCGCCAGCAGCCAATACTCAGCCTCCTACGAGCAGTACTTC
.	TRBV25-1	TRBJ1-3	.	14	CASSDGTSLHTIYF	TGTGCCAGCAGTGATGGGACATCTTTACACACCATATATTTT
TRBD1	TRBV11-2	TRBJ2-5	.	13	CASSFGQGETQYF	TGTGCCAGCAGCTTTGGACAGGGAGAGACCCAGTACTTC
.	TRBV7-9	TRBJ2-1	.	16	CASSLGQGDSYNEQFF	TGTGCCAGCAGCTTAGGGCAGGGTGATAGCTACAATGAGCAGTTCTTC
.	TRBV4-1	TRBJ2-2	.	16	CASSHPKTVNTGELFF	TGCGCCAGCAGCCATCCGAAGACGGTGAACACCGGGGAGCTGTTTTTT
.	TRBV29-1	TRBJ2-7	.	11	CSVLALREQYF	TGCAGCGTGCTGGCCCTCCGGGAGCAGTACTTC
TRBD2	TRBV28	TRBJ2-1	.	16	CASSMLAVVSYNEQFF	TGTGCCAGCAGTATGCTAGCGGTCGTCTCCTACAATGAGCAGTTCTTC
TRBD1	TRBV6-5	TRBJ1-5	.	14	CASSPTTGNQPQHF	TGTGCCAGCAGTCCAACGACAGGGAATCAGCCCCAGCATTTT
.	TRBV3-1	TRBJ2-2	.	12	CASSQVTGELFF	TGTGCCAGCAGCCAAGTTACCGGGGAGCTGTTTTTT
TRBD2	TRBV11-2	TRBJ2-1	.	14	CASSLELAGYEQFF	TGTGCCAGCAGCTTAGAACTAGCGGGGTATGAGCAGTTCTTC
.	TRBV20-1	TRBJ2-7	.	11	CSAPRGAEQYF	TGCAGTGCTCCTCGCGGGGCCGAGCAGTACTTC
TRBD1	TRBV5-1	TRBJ2-1	.	14	CASSYSTGMEEQFF	TGCGCCAGCAGCTACTCGACAGGGATGGAGGAGCAGTTCTTC
TRBD1	TRBV13	TRBJ2-4	.	16	CASSAVGTGYLNIQYF	TGTGCCAGCAGCGCCGTCGGGACAGGGTACTTGAACATTCAGTACTTC
.	TRBV27	TRBJ2-1	.	13	CASSEGWVNEQFF	TGTGCCAGCAGTGAGGGGTGGGTGAATGAGCAGTTCTTC
TRBD1	TRBV5-6	TRBJ1-1	.	16	CASSPRTGSWNTEAFF	TGTGCCAGCAGCCCCCGGACAGGAAGTTGGAACACTGAAGCTTTCTTT
TRBD1	TRBV11-2	TRBJ2-6	.	16	CASSLGDRAGANVLTF	TGTGCCAGCAGCTTAGGGGACAGGGCTGGGGCCAACGTCCTGACTTTC